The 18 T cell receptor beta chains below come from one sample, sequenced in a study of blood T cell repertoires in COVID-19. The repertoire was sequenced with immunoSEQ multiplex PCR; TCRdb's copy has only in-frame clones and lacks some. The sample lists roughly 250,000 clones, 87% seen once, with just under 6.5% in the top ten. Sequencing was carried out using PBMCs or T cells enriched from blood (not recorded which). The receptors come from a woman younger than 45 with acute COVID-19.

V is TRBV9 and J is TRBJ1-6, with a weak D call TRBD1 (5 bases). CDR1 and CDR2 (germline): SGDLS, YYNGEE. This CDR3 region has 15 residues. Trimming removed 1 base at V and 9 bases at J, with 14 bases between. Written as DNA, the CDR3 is TGTGCCAGCAGCGTACTAGGTTGGGGGGGTTCACCCCTCCACTTT. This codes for CASSVLGWGGSPLHF. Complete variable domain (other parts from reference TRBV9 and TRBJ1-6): DSGVTQTPKHLITATGQRVTLRCSPRSGDLSVYWYQQSLDQGLQFLIQYYNGEERAKGNILERFSAQQFPDLHSELNLSSLELGDSALYFCASSVLGWGGSPLHFGNGTRLTVT.

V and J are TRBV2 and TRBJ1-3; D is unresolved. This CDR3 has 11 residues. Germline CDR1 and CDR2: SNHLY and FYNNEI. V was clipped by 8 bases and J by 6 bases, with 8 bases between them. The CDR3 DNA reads TGTGCCAGCTCCCCCCTAAACACCATATATTTT. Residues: CASSPLNTIYF.

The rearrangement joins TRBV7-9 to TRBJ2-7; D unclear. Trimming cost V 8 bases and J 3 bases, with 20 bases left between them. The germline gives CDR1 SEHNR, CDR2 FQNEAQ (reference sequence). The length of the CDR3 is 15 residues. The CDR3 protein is CASSASVGRDYEQYF. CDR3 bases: TGTGCCAGCTCGGCCTCCGTGGGCAGAGACTACGAGCAGTACTTC.

CDR3 bases: TGTGCCAGCAGCCAGAGTGGACAGGGTGAAAAACTGTTTTTT. Amino acids: CASSQSGQGEKLFF. The chain combines TRBV3-1 (or the pseudogene TRBV3-2) with TRBJ1-4; 8 bases match TRBD1. Trimming removed 3 bases from V and 7 bases from J; junction bases left unmatched: 4. CDR1 is LGHDT, CDR2 YNNKEL, per germline (reference sequence). The CDR3 has 14 residues.

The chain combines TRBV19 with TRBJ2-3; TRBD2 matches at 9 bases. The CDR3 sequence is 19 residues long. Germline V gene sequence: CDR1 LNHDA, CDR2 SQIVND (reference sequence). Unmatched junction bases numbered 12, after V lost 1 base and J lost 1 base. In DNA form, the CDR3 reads TGTGCCAGTAGTATAGGTAGCGGGGGCCCTTCCTTTCGCACAGATACGCAGTATTTT. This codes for CASSIGSGGPSFRTDTQYF.

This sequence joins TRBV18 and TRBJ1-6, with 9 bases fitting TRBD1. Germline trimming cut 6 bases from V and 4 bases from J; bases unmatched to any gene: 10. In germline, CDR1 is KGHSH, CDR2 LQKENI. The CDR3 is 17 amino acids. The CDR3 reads CASSDRGISSYNSPLHF. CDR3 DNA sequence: TGTGCCAGCTCCGACAGGGGGATTAGCTCTTATAATTCACCCCTCCACTTT.

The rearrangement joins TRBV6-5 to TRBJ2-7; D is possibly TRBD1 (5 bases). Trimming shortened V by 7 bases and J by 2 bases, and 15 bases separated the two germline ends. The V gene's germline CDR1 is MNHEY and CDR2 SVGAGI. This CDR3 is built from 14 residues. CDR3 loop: CASTLAAGPYEQYF. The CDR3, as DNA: TGTGCCAGCACCCTGGCGGCAGGGCCCTACGAGCAGTACTTC.

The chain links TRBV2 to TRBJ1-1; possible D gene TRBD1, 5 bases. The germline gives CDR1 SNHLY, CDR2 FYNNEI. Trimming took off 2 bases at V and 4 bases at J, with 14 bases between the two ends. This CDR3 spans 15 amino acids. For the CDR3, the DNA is TGTGCCAGCAGTGAACCACGGGGGGTTGGCACTGAAGCTTTCTTT. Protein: CASSEPRGVGTEAFF.

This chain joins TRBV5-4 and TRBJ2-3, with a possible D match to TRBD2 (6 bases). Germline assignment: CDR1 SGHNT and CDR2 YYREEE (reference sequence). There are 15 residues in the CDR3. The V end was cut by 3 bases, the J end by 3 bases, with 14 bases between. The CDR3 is CASSSAGGGTDTQYF. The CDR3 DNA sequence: TGTGCCAGCAGCTCGGCGGGCGGAGGGACAGATACGCAGTATTTT.

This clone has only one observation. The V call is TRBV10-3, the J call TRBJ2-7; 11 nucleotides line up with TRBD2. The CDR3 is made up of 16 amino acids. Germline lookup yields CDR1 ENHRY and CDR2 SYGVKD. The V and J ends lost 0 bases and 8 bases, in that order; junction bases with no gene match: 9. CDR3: CAISESGVAGGPKQYF. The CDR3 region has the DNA TGTGCCATCAGTGAGTCTGGGGTAGCGGGAGGGCCAAAGCAGTACTTC.

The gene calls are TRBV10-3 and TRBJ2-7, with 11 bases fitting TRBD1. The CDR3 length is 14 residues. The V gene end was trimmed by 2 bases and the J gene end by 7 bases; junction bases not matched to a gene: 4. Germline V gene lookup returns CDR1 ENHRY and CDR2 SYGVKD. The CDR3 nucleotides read TGTGCCATCAGTGAGCCGGACAGGGGGCGGGAGCAGTACTTC. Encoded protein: CAISEPDRGREQYF.

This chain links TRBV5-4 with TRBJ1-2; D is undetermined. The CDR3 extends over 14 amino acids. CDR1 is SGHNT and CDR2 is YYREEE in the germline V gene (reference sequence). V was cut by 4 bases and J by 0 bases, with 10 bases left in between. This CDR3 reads CASSPETPNYGYTF. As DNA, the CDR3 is TGTGCCAGCAGCCCCGAGACACCTAACTATGGCTACACCTTC.

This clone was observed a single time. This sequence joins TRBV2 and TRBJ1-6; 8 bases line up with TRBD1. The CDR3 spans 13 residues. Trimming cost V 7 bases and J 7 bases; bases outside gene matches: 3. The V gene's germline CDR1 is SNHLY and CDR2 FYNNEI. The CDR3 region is CASIQGANSPLHF. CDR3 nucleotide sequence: TGTGCCAGCATCCAGGGGGCCAATTCACCCCTCCACTTT.

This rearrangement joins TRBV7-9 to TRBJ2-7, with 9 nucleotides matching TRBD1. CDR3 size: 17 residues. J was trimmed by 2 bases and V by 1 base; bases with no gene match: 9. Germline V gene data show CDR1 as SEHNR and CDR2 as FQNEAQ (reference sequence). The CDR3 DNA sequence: TGTGCCAGCAGCTTAGGGTGGGACAGGGTTAGCCCCTACGAGCAGTACTTC. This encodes CASSLGWDRVSPYEQYF.

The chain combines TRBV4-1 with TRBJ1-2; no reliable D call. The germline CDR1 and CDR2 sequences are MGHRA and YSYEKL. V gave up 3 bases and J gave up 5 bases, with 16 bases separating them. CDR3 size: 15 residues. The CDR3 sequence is CASSHEGRVQYGYTF. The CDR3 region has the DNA TGCGCCAGCAGCCATGAAGGGAGGGTACAATATGGCTACACCTTC.

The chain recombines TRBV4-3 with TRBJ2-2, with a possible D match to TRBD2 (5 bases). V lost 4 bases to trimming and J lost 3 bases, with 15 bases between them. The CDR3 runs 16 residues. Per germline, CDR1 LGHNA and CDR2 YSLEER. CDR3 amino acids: CASSRFLEADTGELFF. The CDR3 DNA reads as TGCGCCAGCAGCCGGTTCCTGGAAGCGGACACCGGGGAGCTGTTTTTT.

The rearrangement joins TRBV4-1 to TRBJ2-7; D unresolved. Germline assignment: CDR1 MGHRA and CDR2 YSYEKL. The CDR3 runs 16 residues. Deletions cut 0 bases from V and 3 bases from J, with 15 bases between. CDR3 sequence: CASSQEVARSLYEQYF. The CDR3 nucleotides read TGCGCCAGCAGCCAAGAGGTAGCCCGAAGCCTCTACGAGCAGTACTTC.

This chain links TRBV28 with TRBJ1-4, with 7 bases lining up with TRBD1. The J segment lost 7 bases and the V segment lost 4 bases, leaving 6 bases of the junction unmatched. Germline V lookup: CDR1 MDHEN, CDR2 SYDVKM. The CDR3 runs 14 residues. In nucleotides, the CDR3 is TGTGCCAGCAGTTGGGGGACAGCCGGTGAAAAACTGTTTTTT. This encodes CASSWGTAGEKLFF.